This TCR beta chain was captured in a study of immune evolution from preneoplasia to lung adenocarcinoma. Trimming took off 4 bases at V and 4 bases at J, with 20 bases between the two ends. CDR1 SGHDT and CDR2 YYEEEE come from the germline V gene. The CDR3 runs to 16 residues. This clone occurred once. Clones were read by immunoSEQ multiplex PCR, and TCRdb kept only the in-frame ones, dropping some. Among just over 7,000 clones listed, under 85% were seen once. What was sequenced was FFPE adjacent normal lung tissue. The chain carries TRBV5-6 and TRBJ1-2, with unresolved D. The sequence was obtained from an older person with lung adenocarcinoma. This CDR3 reads CASSPDPIQSTYGYTF. Here the CDR3 DNA reads TGTGCCAGCAGCCCGGACCCTATCCAATCTACCTATGGCTACACCTTC.